Below, 16 T cell receptor beta chains from the same sample are listed, as sequenced in a study of blood T cell repertoires in COVID-19. Clones were read by immunoSEQ multiplex PCR, and TCRdb kept only the in-frame ones, dropping some. Counted here are approximately 140,000 clones, around 83% occurring once; the ten biggest clones make up less than 9%. Specimen: peripheral blood. The receptors come from a man aged 25 to 45 with COVID-19, enrolled during active disease.

This chain links TRBV28 with TRBJ2-3; TRBD2 aligns across 8 bases. V dropped 4 bases and J dropped 0; count of bases not matched to a gene: 6. This CDR3 has 16 amino acids. Germline assignment: CDR1 MDHEN and CDR2 SYDVKM. CDR3 sequence: CASSSPAGASTDTQYF. The CDR3 nucleotides read TGTGCCAGCAGTTCCCCAGCGGGGGCTAGCACAGATACGCAGTATTTT.

The rearrangement links TRBV7-6 to TRBJ2-7; 11 positions agree with TRBD2. The CDR3 is made up of 17 amino acids. V lost 1 base, J lost 2 bases, and 7 bases stayed unmatched. Germline-derived CDR1 and CDR2 are SGHVS and FNYEAQ. CDR3 sequence: CASSLGLAGGSAYEQYF. In DNA form, the CDR3 reads TGTGCCAGCAGCTTAGGGCTAGCGGGAGGATCGGCCTACGAGCAGTACTTC.

The genes are TRBV6-2 or TRBV6-3 and TRBJ2-7; 8 bases are a match to TRBD2. The germline gives CDR1 MNHEY, CDR2 SVGEGT. V dropped 4 bases and J dropped 4; count of bases not matched to a gene: 6. CDR3 length equals 14 residues. The CDR3 DNA is TGTGCCAGCAGTTTCGGCAGCGGGAGATACGAGCAGTACTTC. It encodes CASSFGSGRYEQYF.

This rearrangement joins TRBV27 to TRBJ1-2, with TRBD1 identical over 7 bases. The CDR3 spans 14 residues. Germline CDR1 MNHEY, CDR2 SMNVEV (reference sequence). The V and J ends lost 3 bases and 3 bases, in that order; junction bases with no gene match: 4. The CDR3 DNA reads TGTGCCAGCAGTTTGTTCAGGGGGGACTATGGCTACACCTTC. Translation gives CASSLFRGDYGYTF.

The rearrangement joins TRBV4-1 to TRBJ2-6, with D perhaps TRBD2 (5 bases). The V gene's germline CDR1 is MGHRA and CDR2 YSYEKL. The CDR3 loop spans 15 amino acids. V lost 4 bases to trimming and J lost 2 bases, with 9 bases between them. The DNA of the CDR3 is TGCGCCAGCAGCCCCCGGGAACCTGGGGCCAACGTCCTGACTTTC. It translates to CASSPREPGANVLTF.

V is TRBV19 and J is TRBJ2-1; 7 bases map to TRBD2. Germline CDR1 LNHDA, CDR2 SQIVND (reference sequence). The CDR3 runs 18 residues. Trimming removed 2 bases from V and 1 base from J; junction bases left unmatched: 11. The CDR3 loop is CASSITGGHLSSYNEQFF. For the CDR3, the DNA is TGTGCCAGTAGTATAACGGGAGGTCATCTATCATCCTACAATGAGCAGTTCTTC.

The CDR3 coding sequence is TGTGCCAGCAGCTTATCAGGGTTAAATCAGCCCCAGCATTTT. It yields the protein CASSLSGLNQPQHF. The chain couples TRBV7-2 to TRBJ1-5, with a possible D match to TRBD1 (5 bases). Germline V gene sequence: CDR1 SGHTA, CDR2 FQGNSA. This CDR3 region has 14 residues. V lost 2 bases and J lost 4, with 9 bases in between.

This chain uses TRBV28 with TRBJ2-7, with D unresolved. The V end was cut by 5 bases, the J end by 0 bases, with 8 bases between. Germline-derived CDR1 and CDR2 are MDHEN and SYDVKM. The CDR3 contains 13 residues. As DNA, the CDR3 is TGTGCCAGCAGTCCCCTACCCTCCTACGAGCAGTACTTC. Translated: CASSPLPSYEQYF. Drawing the rest from reference TRBV28 and TRBJ2-7, the complete variable domain is DVKVTQSSRYLVKRTGEKVFLECVQDMDHENMFWYRQDPGLGLRLIYFSYDVKMKEKGDIPEGYSVSREKKERFSLILESASTNQTSMYLCASSPLPSYEQYFGPGTRLTVT.

This chain links TRBV6-5 with TRBJ1-2; a possible D gene is TRBD1 (5 bases). Germline loops: CDR1 MNHEY, CDR2 SVGAGI. Trimming cost V 6 bases and J 6 bases, with 17 bases left between them. The CDR3 loop spans 14 amino acids. CDR3 amino acids: CASRRGGVGNGYTF. DNA of the CDR3: TGTGCCAGCAGGAGGGGCGGGGTGGGAAATGGCTACACCTTC.

Only one count was recorded for this clone. This chain joins TRBV27 and TRBJ2-7; no clear D. The CDR3 is 17 amino acids. Germline CDR1 is MNHEY and CDR2 is SMNVEV (reference sequence). With 2 bases removed from V and 2 bases from J, the gap between germline ends came to 19 bases. The CDR3 nucleotides are TGTGCCAGCAGTTTAGAATACAGCCTCCTATTTCCCTACGAGCAGTACTTC. This gives the protein CASSLEYSLLFPYEQYF.

Only one count was recorded for this clone. The gene calls are TRBV5-4 and TRBJ2-5; TRBD1 might be the D (6 bases). The CDR3 consists of 15 residues. V lost 1 base, J lost 5 bases, and 15 bases lay in between. Germline CDR1 is SGHNT and CDR2 is YYREEE (reference sequence). The CDR3: CASSLNRAGTETQYF. DNA for the CDR3: TGTGCCAGCAGCTTGAACAGGGCTGGGACCGAGACCCAGTACTTC.

V gene TRBV11-2 combines with J gene TRBJ1-4, with D perhaps TRBD1 (6 bases). Germline V lookup: CDR1 SGHAT, CDR2 FQNNGV. The germline V and J ends were trimmed by 1 base and 7 bases, with 13 bases remaining between them. This CDR3 has 15 amino acids. In DNA form, the CDR3 reads TGTGCCAGCAGCTTAGTTTCGGGACAATCTGAAAAACTGTTTTTT. As protein: CASSLVSGQSEKLFF.

J is TRBJ2-6 and V is TRBV18, with 8 positions matching TRBD1. This CDR3 has 16 residues. Germline V gene data show CDR1 as KGHSH and CDR2 as LQKENI. V dropped 3 bases and J dropped 3; count of bases not matched to a gene: 4. CDR3 sequence reads: CASSPTGVIGANVLTF. In nucleotides, the CDR3 is TGTGCCAGCTCACCGACAGGGGTTATTGGGGCCAACGTCCTGACTTTC.

The chain employs TRBV4-1 and TRBJ2-7; the match to TRBD1 covers 7 bases. With 2 bases clipped from V and 2 bases from J, the junction kept 6 bases outside the gene matches. This CDR3 has 15 residues. CDR1 and CDR2 (germline): MGHRA, YSYEKL. The DNA for the CDR3 is TGCGCCAGCAGCCAATTCGGGACAGAGACCTACGAGCAGTACTTC. Translating gives CASSQFGTETYEQYF.

The gene calls are TRBV19 and TRBJ2-7, with D perhaps matching TRBD2 (5 bases). Trimming shortened V by 3 bases and J by 3 bases, and 12 bases separated the two germline ends. Germline V lookup: CDR1 LNHDA, CDR2 SQIVND (reference sequence). This CDR3 comprises 14 residues. DNA of the CDR3: TGTGCCAGTAGTATTAGTGCGGGTCACTACGAGCAGTACTTC. Translated: CASSISAGHYEQYF.

J is TRBJ2-7 and V is TRBV4-3, with unresolved D. The germline V and J ends were trimmed by 0 bases and 3 bases, with 6 bases remaining between them. Germline CDR1 and CDR2: LGHNA and YSLEER. This CDR3 contains 13 residues. CDR3 bases: TGCGCCAGCAGCCAAGAAATCCACTACGAGCAGTACTTC. This codes for CASSQEIHYEQYF.